The following is a T cell receptor beta chain sequence with its context. Its target is unknown. Germline trimming cut 3 bases from V and 8 bases from J; bases unmatched to any gene: 10. Germline V gene sequence: CDR1 SQVTM, CDR2 ANQGSEA. This CDR3 has 15 amino acids. Treatment of the sample: oral pan-JAK inhibitor, 5-10 mg twice daily. This sample is part of a study of CD8+ T cells in alopecia areata. Study-level results: Mice showed TCR sharing more clearly than patients did, possibly owing to HLA.

TCR sequencing used cDNA made by reverse transcription of extracted RNA. Libraries were prepared by immunoSEQ multiplex PCR; TCRdb keeps only in-frame clonotypes and omits some of them. The data contain hundreds of thousands of clones, approximately 72% of them seen just once; the ten biggest clones take up approximately 1.2%. This TCR came from a human donor with alopecia areata. The gene calls are TRBV29-1 and TRBJ1-1; 12 positions agree with TRBD1. Sequenced here: CD4+ T cells sorted from blood, sampled around week 42, from a patient treated with tofacitinib. As DNA, the CDR3 is TGCAGCGTTGAGGGACAGGGGGCGGGTTTGGGAGAAGCTTTCTTT. Translating it yields CSVEGQGAGLGEAFF.